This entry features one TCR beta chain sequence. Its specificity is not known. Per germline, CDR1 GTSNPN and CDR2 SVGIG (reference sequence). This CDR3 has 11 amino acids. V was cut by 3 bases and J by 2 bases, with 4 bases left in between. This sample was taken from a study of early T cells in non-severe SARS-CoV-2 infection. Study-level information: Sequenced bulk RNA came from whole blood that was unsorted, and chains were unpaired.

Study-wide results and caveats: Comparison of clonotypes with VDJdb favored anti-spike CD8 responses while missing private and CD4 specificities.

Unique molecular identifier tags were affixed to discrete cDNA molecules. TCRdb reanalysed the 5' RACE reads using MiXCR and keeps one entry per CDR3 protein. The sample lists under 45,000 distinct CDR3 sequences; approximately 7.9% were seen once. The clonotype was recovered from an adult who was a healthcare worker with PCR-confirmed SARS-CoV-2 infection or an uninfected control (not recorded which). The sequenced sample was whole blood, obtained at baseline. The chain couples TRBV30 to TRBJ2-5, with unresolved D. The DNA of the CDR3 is TGTGCCTGGAGGGAGCAAGAGACCCAGTACTTC. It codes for CAWREQETQYF.